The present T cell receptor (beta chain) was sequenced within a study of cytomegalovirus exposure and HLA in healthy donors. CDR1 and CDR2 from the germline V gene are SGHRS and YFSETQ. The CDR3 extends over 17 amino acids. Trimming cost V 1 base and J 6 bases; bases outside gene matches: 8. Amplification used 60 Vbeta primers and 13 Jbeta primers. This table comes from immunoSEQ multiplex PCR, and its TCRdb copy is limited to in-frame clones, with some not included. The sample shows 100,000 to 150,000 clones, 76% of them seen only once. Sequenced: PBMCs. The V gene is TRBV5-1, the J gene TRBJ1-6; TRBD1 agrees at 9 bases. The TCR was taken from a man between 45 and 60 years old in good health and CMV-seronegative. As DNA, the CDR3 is TGCGCCAGCAGCTTGACCGAGTACAGGGGGCGTAATTCACCCCTCCACTTT. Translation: CASSLTEYRGRNSPLHF.